One sample yielded the 20 T cell receptor beta chains listed below, sequenced in a study of TIL therapy for anti-PD-1-resistant metastatic lung cancer. Sequencing used immunoSEQ v3. Clones were sequenced by immunoSEQ multiplex PCR, and TCRdb holds only the in-frame ones, with some missing. The repertoire includes approximately 57,000 clones, about 81% of them detected once, and 2.5% to 3.5% sits in the top ten. Documented time point: pre-treatment sample, taken before nivolumab and TIL therapy. The sample was blood, taken at baseline. Receptor source: a person between 25 and 80 years old with non-small cell lung cancer.

The V call is TRBV11-2, the J call TRBJ2-5; 7 nucleotides line up with TRBD1. Germline loops: CDR1 SGHAT, CDR2 FQNNGV. Trimming took 4 bases from V and 5 from J; bases not matched to a gene: 7. This CDR3 has 14 amino acids. CDR3 sequence: CASSSGRQGETQYF. CDR3 DNA sequence: TGTGCCAGCAGCTCCGGTAGACAGGGCGAGACCCAGTACTTC.

The genes are TRBV7-3 and TRBJ2-3; TRBD1 might be the D (7 bases). The CDR3 runs 15 residues. Germline values: CDR1 SGHTA, CDR2 FQGTGA. The V gene lost 7 bases and the J gene lost 1 base, with 15 bases spanning the gap. CDR3 region: CASIARGAGTDTQYF. In DNA, the CDR3 is TGTGCCAGCATCGCCAGGGGGGCGGGCACAGATACGCAGTATTTT.

The J gene is TRBJ2-3, the V gene TRBV24-1; tentatively, D is TRBD1 or TRBD2 (5 bases each). Trimming stripped 1 base from V and 4 bases from J, with 14 bases between. CDR3 length equals 16 residues. The germline CDR1 and CDR2 sequences are KGHDR and SFDVKD. The DNA for the CDR3 is TGTGCCACCAGTGATTTTGGGGGTGGTAGGGCAGATACGCAGTATTTT. Its protein product is CATSDFGGGRADTQYF.

This chain links TRBV5-5 with TRBJ1-6; TRBD1 matches 10 bases. J gave up 2 bases and V 4 bases, and 6 bases lay outside the gene matches. CDR1 is SGHKS, CDR2 YYEKEE, per germline (reference sequence). The CDR3 is 17 amino acids. In DNA, the CDR3 is TGTGCCAGCAGCACAGGACAGGGGGGCGCCTATAATTCACCCCTCCACTTT. Translating it yields CASSTGQGGAYNSPLHF.

This chain links TRBV5-1 with TRBJ2-6; D unclear. V gave up 2 bases and J gave up 0 bases, with 6 bases separating them. The CDR3 totals 15 residues. Per germline, CDR1 SGHRS and CDR2 YFSETQ. CDR3 nucleotide sequence: TGCGCCAGCAGCTTCACAGTCTCTGGGGCCAACGTCCTGACTTTC. Its translation is CASSFTVSGANVLTF.

CDR3 bases: TGTGCCAGCAGCACGACTAGCGGCACAGATACGCAGTATTTT. It is translated as CASSTTSGTDTQYF. The gene calls are TRBV9 and TRBJ2-3; TRBD2 agrees at 8 bases. This CDR3 is 14 amino acids long. V shed 4 bases and J 1 base; nucleotides not matched to a gene: 2. The germline V gene has CDR1 SGDLS and CDR2 YYNGEE. The entire variable domain, with the rest obtained from reference TRBV9 and TRBJ2-3, is as follows: DSGVTQTPKHLITATGQRVTLRCSPRSGDLSVYWYQQSLDQGLQFLIQYYNGEERAKGNILERFSAQQFPDLHSELNLSSLELGDSALYFCASSTTSGTDTQYFGPGTRLTVL.

A few counts support this clone. The chain uses TRBV21-1 and TRBJ2-1; no check of the table's D call, TRBD2, against the DNA was made. TRBV21-1 counts as a pseudogene. The CDR3 sequence is 13 residues long. The CDR3 DNA is TGTGCCAGCAGGGTCTATAGCGCTTGGGAGCAGTTCTTC. Its protein is CASRVYSAWEQFF.

The CDR3 coding sequence is TGTGCCACCAGTGAGGGGGCACTGAACACCGGGGAGCTGTTTTTT. This codes for CATSEGALNTGELFF. The J gene is TRBJ2-2, the V gene TRBV24-1; D might be TRBD1 (6 bases). This CDR3 has 15 residues. Per the germline V gene, CDR1 is KGHDR and CDR2 is SFDVKD. Trimming cost V 4 bases and J 1 base, with 9 bases left between them.

The genes are TRBV14 and TRBJ1-1; 10 bases agree with TRBD1. V lost 3 bases and J lost 5; bases outside the gene matches: 3. Germline V gene data show CDR1 as SGHDN and CDR2 as FVKESK. The CDR3 extends over 14 amino acids. CDR3 sequence (DNA): TGTGCCAGCAGCCACGGGACAGGGGTGACTGAAGCTTTCTTT. Amino acids: CASSHGTGVTEAFF.

This clone was seen a handful of times. This sample also contains other DNA sequences that code for the same CDR3. The rearrangement links TRBV2 to TRBJ2-7; 8 bases are shared with TRBD2. The V segment lost 6 bases and the J segment 1 base; nucleotides outside the gene matches: 2. There are 13 residues in the CDR3. Germline V gives CDR1 SNHLY, CDR2 FYNNEI. The CDR3 protein is CASSASGSYEQYF. For the CDR3, the DNA is TGTGCCAGCAGCGCTAGCGGGTCCTACGAGCAGTACTTC.

The V gene is TRBV10-3, the J gene TRBJ2-1; D remains ambiguous. The V end lost 6 bases, the J end lost 6 bases, and 12 bases lay between the germline ends. CDR1 is ENHRY and CDR2 is SYGVKD in the germline V gene. This CDR3 spans 13 amino acids. CDR3 loop: CAIREGPGNEQFF. The DNA of the CDR3 is TGTGCCATCAGGGAAGGTCCAGGCAATGAGCAGTTCTTC.

The chain is built from TRBV5-1 and TRBJ2-5; D may match TRBD1 or TRBD2 (5 bases each). V gave up 0 bases and J gave up 5 bases, with 8 bases separating them. In germline, CDR1 is SGHRS, CDR2 YFSETQ. The CDR3 is 13 amino acids. This CDR3 is CASSLGWGETQYF. In DNA, the CDR3 is TGCGCCAGCAGCTTGGGCTGGGGGGAGACCCAGTACTTC.

This clone was seen only once. The chain couples TRBV9 to TRBJ2-1; 10 bases match TRBD2. Germline V CDR1 and CDR2: SGDLS, YYNGEE. V lost 0 bases and J lost 4; bases outside the gene matches: 1. The CDR3 covers 15 residues. The CDR3, as DNA: TGTGCCAGCAGCGTAGCAGCGGGGGGGTACAATGAGCAGTTCTTC. Translating it yields CASSVAAGGYNEQFF.

The V call is TRBV6-2 or TRBV6-3, the J call TRBJ2-3, with TRBD2 identical over 7 bases. The junction had 18 bases not matched to a gene; V was cut back by 7 bases and J by 8 bases. CDR1 is MNHEY and CDR2 is SVGEGT in the germline V gene. The CDR3 totals 16 residues. CDR3 DNA sequence: TGTGCCAGCACCCCCGGCGCTAGCGGCTTGGGGGGTACGCAGTATTTT. Its protein is CASTPGASGLGGTQYF.

V and J are TRBV15 and TRBJ2-7; maybe TRBD1 (6 bases). Germline-derived CDR1 and CDR2 are LNHNV and YYDKDF (reference sequence). This CDR3 region has 13 residues. Between the trimmed V and J ends, which lost 1 base and 5 bases, there was a span of 9 bases. Written as DNA, the CDR3 is TGTGCCACCAGCAGAGGGACAGAAAACGAGCAGTACTTC. It codes for CATSRGTENEQYF.

V gene TRBV28 combines with J gene TRBJ2-1; TRBD2 matches at 7 bases. The CDR3 loop spans 16 amino acids. The germline V gene has CDR1 MDHEN and CDR2 SYDVKM. V gave up 0 bases and J gave up 2 bases; unmatched junction bases: 4. The CDR3 DNA reads TGTGCCAGCAGTTTATGGGCGGGAGTCGCCTACAATGAGCAGTTCTTC. Translating gives CASSLWAGVAYNEQFF.

The chain uses TRBV7-3 and TRBJ2-1; D remains unclear. The germline V and J ends were trimmed by 0 bases and 7 bases, with 7 bases remaining between them. Germline V CDR1 and CDR2: SGHTA, FQGTGA. The CDR3 has 13 residues. The CDR3 nucleotides are TGTGCCAGCAGCTTAACAGGGTCAAATGAGCAGTTCTTC. As protein: CASSLTGSNEQFF.

This sequence joins TRBV15 and TRBJ2-1, with TRBD2 matching over 10 bases. The CDR3 spans 15 residues. The V gene's germline CDR1 is LNHNV and CDR2 YYDKDF (reference sequence). With 4 bases clipped from V and 7 bases from J, the junction kept 7 bases outside the gene matches. The CDR3 reads CATSMLAGARNEQFF. In DNA, the CDR3 is TGTGCCACCAGCATGCTAGCGGGAGCTAGAAATGAGCAGTTCTTC. Variable domain in full (rest from reference TRBV15 and TRBJ2-1): DAMVIQNPRYQVTQFGKPVTLSCSQTLNHNVMYWYQQKSSQAPKLLFHYYDKDFNNEADTPDNFQSRRPNTSFCFLDIRSPGLGDTAMYLCATSMLAGARNEQFFGPGTRLTVL.

The rearrangement links TRBV27 to TRBJ1-4; the D gene is possibly TRBD1 (6 bases). Trimming removed 5 bases at V and 4 bases at J, with 14 bases between. CDR3 length: 15 amino acids. CDR1 is MNHEY, CDR2 SMNVEV, per germline (reference sequence). CDR3 amino acids: CASSIGQQRNEKLFF. The CDR3 nucleotides read TGTGCCAGCAGTATCGGACAGCAACGTAATGAAAAACTGTTTTTT.

This chain connects TRBV12-3 or TRBV12-4 to TRBJ1-5, with 8 bases matching TRBD1. After removal of 5 bases from V and 7 bases from J, the junction contained 4 bases not matched to a gene. CDR3 length: 13 amino acids. The CDR3 nucleotides are TGTGCCAGCAGTGGGACAGGACTCCAGCCCCAGCATTTT. Residues: CASSGTGLQPQHF.